This entry features one T cell receptor beta chain sequence. Its specificity is unknown. These data originate in a study of siplizumab effects on memory and regulatory T cells. Regarding the study as a whole: In siplizumab cultures, the suppressive function of proliferating Tregs remained unconfirmed. Naive T cells looked more diverse than memory cells and looked like major alloresponse contributors. An assignable phenotype, naive or memory, was missing from roughly 86-96% of proliferating CD4+ or CD8+ clones.

Sequencing of each sample assayed 75,000 to 100,000 TCR templates. Libraries were prepared by immunoSEQ multiplex PCR; TCRdb keeps only in-frame clonotypes and omits some of them. The repertoire holds under 85,000 clones, with 88% as singletons. The junction had 9 bases not matched to a gene; V was cut back by 3 bases and J by 4 bases. CDR1 is LNHDA and CDR2 is SQIVND in the germline V gene (reference sequence). This CDR3 has 16 amino acids. The sequenced sample was Tregs sorted from blood. This rearrangement joins TRBV19 to TRBJ1-2; 9 nucleotides match TRBD1. The receptor was isolated from a human donor in good health. The CDR3 DNA follows: TGTGCCAGTAGTATTAGGGGGACAGGGATTGGCTATGGCTACACCTTC. Translation: CASSIRGTGIGYGYTF.